This is a list of T cell receptor beta chains from one sample in a study of blood T cells in healthy people across ages. TCRdb independently ran MiXCR on the 5' RACE reads; one entry per CDR3 protein. The table lists just under 750,000 distinct CDR3 sequences, approximately 21% of them singletons. Sequencing input: blood. These receptors were collected from a man between 65 and 85 years old in good health. CDR3s leave out the opening cysteine and the closing phenylalanine or tryptophan. Fields, in order: CDR3 length, D gene, V gene, J gene, clone size, CDR3 protein. A D gene is named only where the DNA matches it firmly. Size is omitted from some rows. Given values are once, few, many or a class for expanded clones.

9	-	TRBV10-3	TRBJ2-7	-	AISGGSEQY
13	-	TRBV18	TRBJ1-3	few	ASSSDTYSGNTIY
12	-	TRBV12-3/TRBV12-4	-	-	ASRQGLQQETQY
14	-	TRBV12-5	TRBJ2-1	few	ASGLVRTGNSDEQF
10	-	TRBV7-9	TRBJ1-2	few	ASSSVGNGYT
12	-	TRBV10-1	TRBJ1-1	-	ASSDQGGINEAF
12	-	TRBV7-8	TRBJ2-3	few	ASSLEHTSDTQY
14	-	TRBV7-8	TRBJ1-5	-	ASSLEGDGFNQPQH
14	-	TRBV9	TRBJ2-1	few	ASSVVGGSSYNEQF
13	-	TRBV28	TRBJ1-2	-	ASRPPKDRYYGYT
12	-	TRBV14	TRBJ1-1	-	ASSPLQRYTEAF
13	-	TRBV5-1	TRBJ2-3	-	ASSLRRINTDTQY
13	-	TRBV28	TRBJ2-3	few	ASSPGTQSTDTQY
10	-	TRBV29-1	TRBJ2-5	-	SSGQIQETQY
9	-	TRBV9	-	few	ASRGKGEQF
14	-	TRBV10-3	TRBJ1-1	-	AISDKDRSRVAEAF
11	-	TRBV6-2/TRBV6-3	TRBJ1-4	-	TSSRDRNEKLF
10	-	TRBV20-1	TRBJ2-5	-	SASLPQETQY
11	-	TRBV6-6	TRBJ1-2	-	ASSKDRTYGYT
10	-	TRBV12-3/TRBV12-4	TRBJ1-1	-	ASSLEGPRAF
13	-	TRBV12-3/TRBV12-4	TRBJ1-6	-	ASSPLDGHNSPLH
14	-	TRBV29-1	TRBJ1-1	-	SVGAGQGSQSTEAF
11	TRBD1	TRBV29-1	TRBJ1-5	few	SVLTGTNQPQH
13	-	TRBV12-3/TRBV12-4	TRBJ2-3	few	ASSTRVMVTDTQY
15	-	TRBV28	TRBJ2-4	few	ASSLLGGVGAKNIQY
13	TRBD1	TRBV6-5	TRBJ1-4	-	ASSYGGTGGEKLF
10	-	TRBV5-1	TRBJ2-7	-	ASSLEWGEQF
18	TRBD2	TRBV9	TRBJ2-3	-	ASSVLPGTSGGPPTDTQY
12	TRBD2	TRBV7-2	TRBJ2-7	few	ASSLEAGSYEQY
13	TRBD1	TRBV29-1	TRBJ2-5	-	SVPLTGKPGETQY
14	TRBD2	TRBV7-7	TRBJ2-5	few	ASSLGTGTSGRAQY
14	TRBD1	TRBV6-5	TRBJ1-2	-	ANSYQGSGQGNGYT
16	TRBD1	TRBV6-5	TRBJ2-3	few	ASSYGTGLGLSADTQY